Given below is one TCR beta chain in context. Its antigen is undetermined. The record originates from a study of cytomegalovirus exposure and HLA in healthy donors. Across the study: The same platform as the approximately 670 first-cohort repertoires was used for the 120 or so validation repertoires, a later analysis reported.

The protocol was immunoSEQ multiplex PCR, while the TCRdb copy is restricted to in-frame clones and leaves out a portion. The sample has under 250,000 clones, around 80% seen once. Study results and limitations: 164 TCR beta chains were listed as cytomegalovirus-associated. A subsequent analysis found that TCR clusters from the first cohort also tended to co-occur in the 90 to 150 validation repertoires, with around 94% of cluster scores above 0.

The donors were part of the validation cohort, which consisted of 120 subjects and was separate from the first cohort of about 650 subjects. The V gene's germline CDR1 is SEHNR and CDR2 FQNEAQ (reference sequence). CDR3 length equals 16 residues. V trimming: 4 bases; J trimming: 3 bases; junction bases outside the gene matches: 9. The material sequenced was PBMCs. The chain has TRBV7-9 and TRBJ2-3; 8 bases match TRBD2. This clonotype was sampled from a woman aged 25 to 39 in good health and CMV-seronegative. CDR3 nucleotide sequence: TGTGCCAGCAGCTCCTCACCCAGCGGGAGTACAGATACGCAGTATTTT. Translation: CASSSSPSGSTDTQYF. The whole variable domain, remainder taken from reference TRBV7-9 and TRBJ2-3, is DTGVSQNPRHKITKRGQNVTFRCDPISEHNRLYWYRQTLGQGPEFLTYFQNEAQLEKSRLLSDRFSAERPKGSFSTLEIQRTEQGDSAMYLCASSSSPSGSTDTQYFGPGTRLTVL.